This T cell receptor beta chain stems from a study of a mutant IDH1 vaccine in newly diagnosed glioma. Study overall: Previous care, which was radiotherapy, temozolomide, or both, most often involved both.

The assay was immunoSEQ multiplex PCR, and TCRdb's table has in-frame clones only and misses some. The table has over 55,000 clones, 84% seen once. For this clone: What it binds is unknown.

Time point of the sample: week 11, during vaccination. A 20-mer mutant IDH1 peptide at 300 ug was injected subcutaneously with topical imiquimod. CDR3 length: 13 amino acids. Germline V lookup: CDR1 LNHDA, CDR2 SQIVND (reference sequence). The V gene lost 4 bases and the J gene lost 7 bases, with 13 bases spanning the gap. Here the sequenced sample was PBMCs, taken from a glioma patient whose treatment included an IDH1 peptide vaccine. This chain joins TRBV19 and TRBJ1-2; D is undetermined. The sequence came from a man aged 25 to 40 with glioma. The CDR3 loop reads CASSTTILTGYTF. CDR3 DNA sequence: TGTGCCAGTAGTACCACCATATTAACTGGCTACACCTTC.